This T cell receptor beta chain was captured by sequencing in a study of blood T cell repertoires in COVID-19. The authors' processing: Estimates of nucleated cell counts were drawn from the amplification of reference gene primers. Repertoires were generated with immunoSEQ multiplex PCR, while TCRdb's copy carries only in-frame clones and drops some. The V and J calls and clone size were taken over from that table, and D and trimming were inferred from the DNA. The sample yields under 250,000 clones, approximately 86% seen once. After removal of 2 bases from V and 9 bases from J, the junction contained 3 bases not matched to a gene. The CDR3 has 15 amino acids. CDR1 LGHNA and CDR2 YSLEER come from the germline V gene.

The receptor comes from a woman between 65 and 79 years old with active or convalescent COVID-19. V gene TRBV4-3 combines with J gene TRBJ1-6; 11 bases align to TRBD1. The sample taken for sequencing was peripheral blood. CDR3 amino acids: CASSQLGQGGSPLHF. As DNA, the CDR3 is TGCGCCAGCAGCCAACTGGGACAGGGGGGTTCACCCCTCCACTTT.